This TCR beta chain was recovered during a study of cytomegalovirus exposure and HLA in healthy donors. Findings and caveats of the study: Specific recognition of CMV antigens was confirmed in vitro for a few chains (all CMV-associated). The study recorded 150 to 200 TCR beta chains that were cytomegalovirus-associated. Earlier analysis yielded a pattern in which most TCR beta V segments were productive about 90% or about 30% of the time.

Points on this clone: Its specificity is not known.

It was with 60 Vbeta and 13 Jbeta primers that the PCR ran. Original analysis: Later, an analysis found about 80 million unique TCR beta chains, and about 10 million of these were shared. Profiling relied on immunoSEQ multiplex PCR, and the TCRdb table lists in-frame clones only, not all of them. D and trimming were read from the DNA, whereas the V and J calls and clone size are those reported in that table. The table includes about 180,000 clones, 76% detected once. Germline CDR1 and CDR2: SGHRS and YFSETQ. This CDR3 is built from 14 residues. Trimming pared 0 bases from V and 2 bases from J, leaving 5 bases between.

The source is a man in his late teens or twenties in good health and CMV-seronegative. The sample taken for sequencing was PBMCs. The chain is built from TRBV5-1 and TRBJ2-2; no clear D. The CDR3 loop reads CASSLGSNTGELFF. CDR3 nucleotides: TGCGCCAGCAGCTTGGGCAGTAACACCGGGGAGCTGTTTTTT.